This T cell receptor beta chain was documented in a study of beta chain features in type 1 diabetes. Overall study: Across every sample, about 100 million sorted cells were examined in total.

General study results and limits: The study found moderately but significantly shorter TCRB CDR3s in all four CD4+ subsets of Type 1 diabetes patients.

Reverse transcribing all isolated RNA meant expressed TCRB transcripts were sequenced. There were approximately 3.7 million reads on average in the naive, central memory and regulatory T cell samples. Clones were read by immunoSEQ multiplex PCR, and TCRdb kept only the in-frame ones, dropping some. The profile shows about 250,000 clones, 11% of them singletons. This clone was observed a few times. The antigen is undetermined. V gave up 4 bases and J gave up 5 bases; unmatched junction bases: 3. The CDR3 runs 14 residues. CDR1 is ENHRY, CDR2 SYGVKD, per germline. The sequencing sample was made of naive CD4+ T cells from blood. The TCR was taken from a man aged 30 to 45 with type 1 diabetes. The rearrangement uses TRBV10-3 and TRBJ1-2; 11 nucleotides match TRBD1. In DNA, the CDR3 is TGTGCCATCAGTGCGGGACAGGGGGATTATGGCTACACCTTC. This translates into CAISAGQGDYGYTF.